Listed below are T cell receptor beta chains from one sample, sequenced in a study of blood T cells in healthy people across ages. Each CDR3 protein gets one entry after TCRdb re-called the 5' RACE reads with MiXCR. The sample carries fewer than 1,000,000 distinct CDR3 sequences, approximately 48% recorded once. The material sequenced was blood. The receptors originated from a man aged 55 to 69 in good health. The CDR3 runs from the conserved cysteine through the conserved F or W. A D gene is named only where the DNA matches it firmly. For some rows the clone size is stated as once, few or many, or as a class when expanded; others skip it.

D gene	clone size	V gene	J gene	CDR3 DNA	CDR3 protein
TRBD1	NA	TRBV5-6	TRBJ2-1	TGTGCCAGCAGCTTGAGGGTTGCAGGGGGCACTGAGCAGTTCTTC	CASSLRVAGGTEQFF
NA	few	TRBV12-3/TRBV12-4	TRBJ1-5	TGTGCCAGCAGTTTCGGCGTTCAGCCCCAGCATTTT	CASSFGVQPQHF
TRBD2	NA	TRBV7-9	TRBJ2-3	TGTGCCCTGGGAGCGGGGGGTACTCTTGACACAGATACGCAGTATTTT	CALGAGGTLDTDTQYF
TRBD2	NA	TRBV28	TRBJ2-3	TGTGCCAGCAGTAGCGGGACTAGCGGTAGAACAGATACGCAGTATTTT	CASSSGTSGRTDTQYF
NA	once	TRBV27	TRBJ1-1	TGTGCCAGCAGCCTCCCTTTCTTT	CASSLPFF
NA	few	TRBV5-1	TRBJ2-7	TGCGCCAGCAGTTTAAGGGGCCGGACCCACGAGCAGTACTTC	CASSLRGRTHEQYF
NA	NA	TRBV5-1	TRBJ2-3	TGCGCCAGCAACCTACTCGGCTCAGGAACAGATGCGCAGTATTTT	CASNLLGSGTDAQYF
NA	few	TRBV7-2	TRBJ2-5	TGTGCCAGCAGCGTAAACTTAACCCCCGAGACCCAGTACTTC	CASSVNLTPETQYF
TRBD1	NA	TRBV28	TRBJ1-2	TGTGCCAGCAGTTTCCGGGACAGGGTATGGGGCTACACCTTC	CASSFRDRVWGYTF
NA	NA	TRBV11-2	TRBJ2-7	TGTGCCAGCAGACCCCCGGGGGCCGCGTCCTACGAGCAGTACTTC	CASRPPGAASYEQYF
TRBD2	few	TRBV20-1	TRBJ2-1	TGCAGTGCCAGCTCTCTCGGTAGCGGGAGGGAACGGTACAATGAGCAGTTCTTC	CSASSLGSGRERYNEQFF
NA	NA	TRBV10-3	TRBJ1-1	TGTGCCATCAGTGAGCGGCCAGGGAGGTCTGAAGCTTTCTTT	CAISERPGRSEAFF
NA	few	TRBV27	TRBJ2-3	TGCGCCAGCAGCACCCGGGATAACACAGATACGCAGTATTTT	CASSTRDNTDTQYF
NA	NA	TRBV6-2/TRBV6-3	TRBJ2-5	TGTGCCAGCAGGCCTCCGGGGCTTACGGAGACCCAGTACTTC	CASRPPGLTETQYF
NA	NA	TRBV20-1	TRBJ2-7	TGCAGTGCTAGTTTGAACTCCTACGAGCAGTACTTC	CSASLNSYEQYF
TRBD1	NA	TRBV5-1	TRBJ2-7	TGCGCCAGCACAGAGACAGGGGTCTCCTACGAGCAGTACTTC	CASTETGVSYEQYF
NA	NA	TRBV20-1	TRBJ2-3	TGCAGTGCTCCGGGGACCTCATCAGATACGCAGTATTTT	CSAPGTSSDTQYF
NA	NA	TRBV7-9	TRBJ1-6	TGTGCCAGCAGCTCAACGGGGGATTCGGGTTCACCCCTCCACTTT	CASSSTGDSGSPLHF
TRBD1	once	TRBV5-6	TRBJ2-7	TGTGCCAGCAGCTCGTACGGGACAGGGGCCTATACCTCCTACGAGCAGTACTTC	CASSSYGTGAYTSYEQYF
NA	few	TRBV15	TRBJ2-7	TGTGCCACCAGCAGAGAGGATCCAGGGGAAACCTACGAGCAGTACTTC	CATSREDPGETYEQYF
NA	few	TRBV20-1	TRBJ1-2	TGCAGTGCTAGAGATCGAGGAGGAGCCTATGGCTACACCTTC	CSARDRGGAYGYTF
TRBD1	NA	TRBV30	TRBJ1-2	TGTGCCTCAAGACAGGGACCGGAGGGCTACACCTTC	CASRQGPEGYTF
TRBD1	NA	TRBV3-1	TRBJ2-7	TGTGCCAGCAGTTCTTTCCCAAGACAGGACAGGGGACTCTACGAGCAGTACTTC	CASSSFPRQDRGLYEQYF
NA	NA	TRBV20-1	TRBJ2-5	TGCAGTGCTGTCCCTGGCGGGGAGACCCAGTACTTC	CSAVPGGETQYF
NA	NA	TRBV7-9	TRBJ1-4	TGTGCCAGCAGTTTTACAGGGCTGGGGGAAAAACTGTTTTTT	CASSFTGLGEKLFF
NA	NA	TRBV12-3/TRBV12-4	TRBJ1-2	TGTACCAGCAGTTTAAGGGGAGAAAACTATGGCTACACCTTC	CTSSLRGENYGYTF
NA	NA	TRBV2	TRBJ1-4	TGTGCCAGCAGGGCTCACAGGGCCGACGAAAAACTGTTTTTT	CASRAHRADEKLFF
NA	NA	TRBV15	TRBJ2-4	TGTGCCACCAGCAAGGATGGCAGGGTCAATCCTAAAAACATTCAGTACTTC	CATSKDGRVNPKNIQYF
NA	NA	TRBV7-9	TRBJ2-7	TGTGCCAGCAGCGGGGCGGAGGTTCTCTACGAGCAGTACTTC	CASSGAEVLYEQYF
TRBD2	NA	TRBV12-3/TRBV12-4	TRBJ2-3	TGTGCCAACTTAGAGGGACTAGCGGGCTCGCAGTATTTT	CANLEGLAGSQYF
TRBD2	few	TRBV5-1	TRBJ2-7	TGCGCCAGCAGCTTGTTGGGGGGGGACTCCTACGAGCAGTACTTC	CASSLLGGDSYEQYF